This TCR beta chain is drawn from a study of human T cells and chemical hapten exposure. Time point: healthy volunteer bleed at 2 weeks. The starting material, unfractionated whole blood, was used for total RNA extraction. Whole-study results and caveats: Counts of TCRs above 1 in 1000 frequency stayed unchanged with DPC sensitization.

Individual cDNA molecules each carried unique molecular identifiers attached by the library. Per the original data handling: Sample TCR totals centred on a median of around 92,000, ranging about 20,000 to 750,000. TCRdb called the RACE reads again in MiXCR, with one record for every CDR3 protein. These V and J calls are TCRdb output, not the study's own analysis. The table lists about 28,000 distinct CDR3 sequences, less than 8% of them singletons. In the case of this clonotype: The antigen remains unidentified.

The sample comprised whole blood. The clonotype was recovered from a human donor in good health. Some clones in this sample may be carry-over from other donors' samples.

The DNA for the CDR3 is TGCAGCGTTAGGGCTTTCGCGGGAGAGACCCAGTACTTC. Amino acids: CSVRAFAGETQYF. V usage is TRBV29-1 and J usage is TRBJ2-5; TRBD2 is a possible D gene (5 bases). This CDR3 region has 13 residues. Germline V gene lookup returns CDR1 SQVTM and CDR2 ANQGSEA. Trimming took 5 bases from V and 4 from J, leaving 14 bases between them.